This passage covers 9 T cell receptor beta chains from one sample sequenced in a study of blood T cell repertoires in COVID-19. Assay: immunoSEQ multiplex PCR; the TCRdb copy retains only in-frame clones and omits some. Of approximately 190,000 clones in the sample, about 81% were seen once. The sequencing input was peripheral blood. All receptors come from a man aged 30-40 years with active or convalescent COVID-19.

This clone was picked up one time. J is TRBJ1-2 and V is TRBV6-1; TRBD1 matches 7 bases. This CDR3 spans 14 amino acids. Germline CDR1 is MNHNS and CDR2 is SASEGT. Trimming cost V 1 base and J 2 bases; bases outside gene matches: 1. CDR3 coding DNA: TGTGCCAGCAGTGAAGAGGGGGCAAACTATGGCTACACCTTC. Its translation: CASSEEGANYGYTF.

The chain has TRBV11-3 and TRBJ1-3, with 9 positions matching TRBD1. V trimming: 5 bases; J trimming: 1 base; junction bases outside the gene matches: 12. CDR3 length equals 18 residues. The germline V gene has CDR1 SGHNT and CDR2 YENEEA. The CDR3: CASSATPGQGSSGNTIYF. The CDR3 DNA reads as TGTGCCAGCAGCGCGACGCCGGGACAGGGCTCGTCTGGAAACACCATATATTTT.

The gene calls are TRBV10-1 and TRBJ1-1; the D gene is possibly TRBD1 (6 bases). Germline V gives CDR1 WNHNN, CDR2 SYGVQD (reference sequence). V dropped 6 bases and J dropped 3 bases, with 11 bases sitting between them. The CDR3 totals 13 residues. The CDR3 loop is CASSGQRYTEAFF. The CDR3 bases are TGCGCCAGCAGCGGACAGCGGTACACTGAAGCTTTCTTT.

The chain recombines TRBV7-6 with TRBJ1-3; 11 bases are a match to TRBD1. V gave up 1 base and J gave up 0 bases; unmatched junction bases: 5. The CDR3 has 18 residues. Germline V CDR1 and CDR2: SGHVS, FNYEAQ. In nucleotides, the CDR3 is TGTGCCAGCAGCTTAGGGACAGGGGGCCTGAGCTCTGGAAACACCATATATTTT. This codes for CASSLGTGGLSSGNTIYF.

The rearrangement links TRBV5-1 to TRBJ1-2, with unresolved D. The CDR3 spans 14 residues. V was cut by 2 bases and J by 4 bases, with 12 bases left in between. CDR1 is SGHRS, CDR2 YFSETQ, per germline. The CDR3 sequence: CASSFRAAGYGYTF. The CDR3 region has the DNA TGCGCCAGCAGCTTTCGGGCGGCGGGCTATGGCTACACCTTC.

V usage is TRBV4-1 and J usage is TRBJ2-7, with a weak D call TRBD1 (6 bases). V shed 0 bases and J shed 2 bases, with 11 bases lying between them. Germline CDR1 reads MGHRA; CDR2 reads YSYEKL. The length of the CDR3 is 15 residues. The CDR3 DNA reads TGCGCCAGCAGCCAAGATCAAGAGGGGGCCTACGAGCAGTACGTC. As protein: CASSQDQEGAYEQYV.

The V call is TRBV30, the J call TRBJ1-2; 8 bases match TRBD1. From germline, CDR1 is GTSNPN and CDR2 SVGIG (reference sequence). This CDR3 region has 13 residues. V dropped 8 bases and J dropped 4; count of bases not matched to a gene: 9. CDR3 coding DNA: TGTGCCCGGACCGGAGACAGGGGCTATGGCTACACCTTC. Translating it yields CARTGDRGYGYTF.

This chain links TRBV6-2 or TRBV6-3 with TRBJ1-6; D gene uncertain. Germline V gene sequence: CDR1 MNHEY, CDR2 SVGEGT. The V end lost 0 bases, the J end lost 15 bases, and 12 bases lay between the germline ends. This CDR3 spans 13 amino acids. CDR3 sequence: CASSYSTPPVLHF. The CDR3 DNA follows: TGTGCCAGCAGTTACTCGACTCCCCCAGTCCTCCACTTT.

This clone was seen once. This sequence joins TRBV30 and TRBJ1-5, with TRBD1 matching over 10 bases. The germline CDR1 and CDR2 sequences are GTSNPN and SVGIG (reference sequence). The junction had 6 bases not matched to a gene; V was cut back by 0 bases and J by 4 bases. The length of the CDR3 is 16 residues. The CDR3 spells CAWSVPGTGVNQPQHF. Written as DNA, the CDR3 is TGTGCCTGGAGTGTCCCCGGGACAGGGGTTAATCAGCCCCAGCATTTT.